This T cell receptor (beta chain) was retrieved from a study of identical twins. A universal primer site was added by template switching, and unique molecular identifiers were carried by the cDNA. Each CDR3 protein gets one entry after TCRdb re-called the 5' RACE reads with MiXCR. Among around 500,000 distinct CDR3 sequences listed, 11% to 15% were seen once. V dropped 4 bases and J dropped 1 base, with 10 bases sitting between them. CDR1 and CDR2 (germline): LGHDT, YNNKEL (reference sequence). The CDR3 has 14 residues. This clonotype was found many times. This sample also belongs to another study, concerning yellow fever vaccine responses in identical twins.

The sequenced sample consisted of CD4+ T cells sorted from blood. The TCR originated in a young woman in good health. The V call is TRBV3-1, the J call TRBJ1-1; the D is unclear. CDR3 DNA sequence: TGTGCCAGCAGCCGTAGAACGGGGAACACTGAAGCTTTCTTT. Residues: CASSRRTGNTEAFF. Combining the CDR3 with reference TRBV3-1 and TRBJ1-1 gives the whole variable domain DTAVSQTPKYLVTQMGNDKSIKCEQNLGHDTMYWYKQDSKKFLKIMFSYNNKELIINETVPNRFSPKSPDKAHLNLHINSLELGDSAVYFCASSRRTGNTEAFFGQGTRLTVV.